These 20 T cell receptor beta chains share one sample of origin, sequenced in a study of cytomegalovirus exposure and HLA in healthy donors. It was with 60 Vbeta and 13 Jbeta primers that the PCR ran. Produced via immunoSEQ multiplex PCR; TCRdb's table is partial and in-frame only. The sample records roughly 100,000 clones, around 77% being singletons. The source material was PBMCs. The receptors were gathered from a male donor in good health and CMV-seropositive.

The chain employs TRBV2 and TRBJ1-6; D not certain. The V gene's germline CDR1 is SNHLY and CDR2 FYNNEI. The V gene lost 5 bases and the J gene lost 8 bases, with 10 bases spanning the gap. CDR3 length: 13 amino acids. CDR3 DNA: TGTGCCAGCAGTTCACAGATGGATTCACCCCTCCACTTT. It codes for CASSSQMDSPLHF.

The chain combines TRBV7-3 with TRBJ2-5; D uncertain. The CDR3 sequence is 13 residues long. The V end lost 2 bases, the J end lost 5 bases, and 9 bases lay between the germline ends. Germline V gene data show CDR1 as SGHTA and CDR2 as FQGTGA. This CDR3 reads CASSLGPVETQYF. The CDR3 DNA is TGTGCCAGCAGCTTAGGGCCCGTGGAGACCCAGTACTTC.

V gene TRBV6-1 combines with J gene TRBJ2-2; TRBD1 agrees at 9 bases. Germline V gene lookup returns CDR1 MNHNS and CDR2 SASEGT. Losses at the gene ends were 5 bases for V and 0 bases for J; bases not matched to a gene: 1. This CDR3 region has 15 residues. CDR3 protein: CASSRQGANTGELFF. The CDR3 DNA reads TGTGCCAGCAGTCGACAGGGGGCGAACACCGGGGAGCTGTTTTTT.

This clone was counted a few times. The V gene is TRBV11-2, the J gene TRBJ2-3, with a possible D match to TRBD2 (6 bases). This CDR3 has 15 residues. V lost 7 bases and J lost 5, with 19 bases in between. The germline CDR1 and CDR2 sequences are SGHAT and FQNNGV. The CDR3 nucleotides are TGTGCCAGCAAACTTGGAGTCGGGAGTGTAGATACGCAGTATTTT. Amino acid sequence: CASKLGVGSVDTQYF.

The chain carries TRBV27 and TRBJ1-1; 7 nucleotides match TRBD1. CDR3 length equals 16 residues. The germline CDR1 and CDR2 sequences are MNHEY and SMNVEV (reference sequence). V gave up 3 bases and J gave up 3 bases; unmatched junction bases: 10. CDR3 nucleotide sequence: TGTGCCAGCAGTTTCCCCGACAGGGTTGCGGACACTGAAGCTTTCTTT. Its translation is CASSFPDRVADTEAFF.

The chain is built from TRBV19 and TRBJ2-5; tentatively, D is TRBD2 (6 bases). CDR3 length: 15 amino acids. The germline gives CDR1 LNHDA, CDR2 SQIVND (reference sequence). Trimming removed 5 bases from V and 5 bases from J, with 18 bases in between. CDR3 protein: CASSSRWGESETQYF. The CDR3 region has the DNA TGTGCCAGTAGTTCTCGCTGGGGGGAGTCGGAGACCCAGTACTTC. Full variable domain (remainder filled in from reference TRBV19 and TRBJ2-5): DGGITQSPKYLFRKEGQNVTLSCEQNLNHDAMYWYRQDPGQGLRLIYYSQIVNDFQKGDIAEGYSVSREKKESFPLTVTSAQKNPTAFYLCASSSRWGESETQYFGPGTRLLVL.

The genes are TRBV27 and TRBJ2-7, with TRBD1 matching 7 bases. V gave up 6 bases and J gave up 5 bases; unmatched junction bases: 13. The CDR3 totals 15 residues. The germline gives CDR1 MNHEY, CDR2 SMNVEV (reference sequence). This chain's CDR3 is CASRGKRTGLDEQYF. In nucleotides, the CDR3 is TGTGCCAGCAGAGGAAAAAGGACAGGCCTCGACGAGCAGTACTTC.

This chain joins TRBV5-1 and TRBJ1-2, with TRBD1 matching 10 bases. The V and J ends lost 3 bases and 4 bases, in that order; junction bases with no gene match: 6. CDR1 SGHRS and CDR2 YFSETQ come from the germline V gene. The CDR3 is made up of 15 amino acids. The CDR3 here is CASSWEGTGAYGYTF. For the CDR3, the DNA is TGCGCCAGCAGCTGGGAGGGGACAGGGGCCTATGGCTACACCTTC.

This clone turned up a few times. V is TRBV19 and J is TRBJ2-3; D is undetermined. Germline values: CDR1 LNHDA, CDR2 SQIVND (reference sequence). CDR3 length: 15 residues. V lost 5 bases to trimming and J lost 2 bases, with 14 bases between them. CDR3: CASSEAALDTDTQYF. The DNA for the CDR3 is TGTGCCAGTAGTGAGGCGGCTCTAGACACAGATACGCAGTATTTT. The full variable domain, its missing parts supplied by reference TRBV19 and TRBJ2-3, is DGGITQSPKYLFRKEGQNVTLSCEQNLNHDAMYWYRQDPGQGLRLIYYSQIVNDFQKGDIAEGYSVSREKKESFPLTVTSAQKNPTAFYLCASSEAALDTDTQYFGPGTRLTVL.

V usage is TRBV7-9 and J usage is TRBJ1-4, with 7 bases matching TRBD1. This CDR3 has 15 amino acids. J lost 0 bases, V lost 5 bases, and 3 bases had no gene match. Germline V gives CDR1 SEHNR, CDR2 FQNEAQ (reference sequence). The DNA of the CDR3 is TGTGCCAGCAGCCCGGGGACAGCAACTAATGAAAAACTGTTTTTT. The encoded protein is CASSPGTATNEKLFF.

The J gene is TRBJ2-7, the V gene TRBV6-1; 10 bases line up with TRBD1. V dropped 6 bases and J dropped 3; count of bases not matched to a gene: 8. Looked up from germline, CDR1 is MNHNS and CDR2 is SASEGT. The CDR3 sequence is 15 residues long. The CDR3 DNA reads as TGTGCCAGCAGGAATCTGGGACAGGGGAACTACGAGCAGTACTTC. Translating it yields CASRNLGQGNYEQYF.

Points on this clone: Relative to the germline gene, one junction end is altered; a read error may explain this. The chain employs TRBV7-9 and TRBJ1-2, with 7 bases identical to TRBD1. The CDR3 sequence is 14 residues long. Germline CDR1 is SEHNR and CDR2 is FQNEAQ (reference sequence). CDR3 sequence: CSSSFTGEDYGYTF. CDR3 nucleotide sequence: TGTTCCAGCAGCTTTACAGGGGAAGACTATGGCTACACCTTC. The full variable domain, with the rest looked up from reference TRBV7-9 and TRBJ1-2, is DTGVSQNPRHKITKRGQNVTFRCDPISEHNRLYWYRQTLGQGPEFLTYFQNEAQLEKSRLLSDRFSAERPKGSFSTLEIQRTEQGDSAMYLCSSSFTGEDYGYTFGSGTRLTVV.

The chain combines TRBV7-2 with TRBJ2-1; TRBD2 might be the D (6 bases). This CDR3 is built from 14 residues. Looked up from germline, CDR1 is SGHTA and CDR2 is FQGNSA. Trimming cost V 6 bases and J 7 bases, with 16 bases left between them. The CDR3 DNA reads as TGTGCCAGCAGTTCCGGAGGGTCTTGGAATGAGCAGTTCTTC. This translates into CASSSGGSWNEQFF.

The chain links TRBV18 to TRBJ1-2, with D unclear. CDR1 KGHSH and CDR2 LQKENI come from the germline V gene. Trimming stripped 2 bases from V and 5 bases from J, with 9 bases between. The length of the CDR3 is 13 residues. CDR3 protein: CASSPTTSYGYTF. CDR3 sequence (DNA): TGTGCCAGCTCACCAACTACAAGTTATGGCTACACCTTC. Combining the CDR3 with reference TRBV18 and TRBJ1-2 gives the whole variable domain NAGVMQNPRHLVRRRGQEARLRCSPMKGHSHVYWYRQLPEEGLKFMVYLQKENIIDESGMPKERFSAEFPKEGPSILRIQQVVRGDSAAYFCASSPTTSYGYTFGSGTRLTVV.

This clone was found a few times. The J gene is TRBJ2-4, the V gene TRBV4-1; tentative D call: TRBD1 (6 bases). V lost 1 base to trimming and J lost 12 bases, with 19 bases between them. The germline V gene encodes CDR1 MGHRA and CDR2 YSYEKL. The CDR3 is 15 residues long. CDR3 loop: CASSQADSHKDSQYF. The CDR3 DNA reads as TGCGCCAGCAGCCAAGCCGACTCCCACAAGGACAGTCAGTACTTC.

The chain joins TRBV2 to TRBJ2-1, with TRBD2 identical over 8 bases. Looked up from germline, CDR1 is SNHLY and CDR2 is FYNNEI. V was clipped by 5 bases and J by 8 bases; unmatched bases: 14. The CDR3 length is 16 residues. CDR3 DNA sequence: TGTGCCAGCAGTCCTTTCTCCGGGACTAGTTTCCATGAGCAGTTCTTC. This encodes CASSPFSGTSFHEQFF.

This clone was picked up one time. The chain couples TRBV11-3 to TRBJ2-1; the match to TRBD1 covers 10 bases. From germline, CDR1 is SGHNT and CDR2 YENEEA. After removal of 5 bases from V and 9 bases from J, the junction contained 7 bases not matched to a gene. There are 14 residues in the CDR3. CDR3 region: CASSPRTGGSEQFF. In DNA, the CDR3 is TGTGCCAGCAGCCCCCGGACAGGGGGAAGTGAGCAGTTCTTC.

The rearrangement uses TRBV10-3 and TRBJ1-2, with 7 bases that match TRBD1. V trimming: 4 bases; J trimming: 0 bases; junction bases outside the gene matches: 11. In germline, CDR1 is ENHRY, CDR2 SYGVKD. This CDR3 has 17 amino acids. CDR3 nucleotides: TGTGCCATCAGTGCCGTGACAGGGCCGGGAACTAACTATGGCTACACCTTC. Residues: CAISAVTGPGTNYGYTF.

The chain joins TRBV19 to TRBJ2-7; 8 bases line up with TRBD1. Trimming cost V 8 bases and J 6 bases; bases outside gene matches: 9. The CDR3 spans 13 residues. The germline V gene has CDR1 LNHDA and CDR2 SQIVND (reference sequence). The chain's CDR3 is CASDNDRGGEQYF. In DNA, the CDR3 is TGTGCCAGTGATAATGACAGGGGAGGCGAGCAGTACTTC. The variable domain in full, with the rest retrieved from reference TRBV19 and TRBJ2-7, is DGGITQSPKYLFRKEGQNVTLSCEQNLNHDAMYWYRQDPGQGLRLIYYSQIVNDFQKGDIAEGYSVSREKKESFPLTVTSAQKNPTAFYLCASDNDRGGEQYFGPGTRLTVT.

The J gene is TRBJ2-1, the V gene TRBV11-3; 11 positions match TRBD2. The CDR3 contains 15 residues. The V and J ends lost 5 bases and 4 bases, in that order; junction bases with no gene match: 4. Germline assignment: CDR1 SGHNT and CDR2 YENEEA. CDR3 DNA: TGTGCCAGCAGCCTCTTAGCGGGGGGGTACAATGAGCAGTTCTTC. This translates into CASSLLAGGYNEQFF.